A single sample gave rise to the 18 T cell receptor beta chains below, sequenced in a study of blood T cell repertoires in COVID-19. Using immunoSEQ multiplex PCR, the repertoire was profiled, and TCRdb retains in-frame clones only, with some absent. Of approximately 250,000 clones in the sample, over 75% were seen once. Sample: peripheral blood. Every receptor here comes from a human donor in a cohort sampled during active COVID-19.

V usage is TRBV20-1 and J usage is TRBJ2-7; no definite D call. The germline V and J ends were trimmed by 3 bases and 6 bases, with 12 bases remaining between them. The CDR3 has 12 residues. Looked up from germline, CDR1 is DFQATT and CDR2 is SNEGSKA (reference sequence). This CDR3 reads CSASGYLSEQYF. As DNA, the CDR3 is TGCAGTGCTAGTGGCTACCTAAGCGAGCAGTACTTC.

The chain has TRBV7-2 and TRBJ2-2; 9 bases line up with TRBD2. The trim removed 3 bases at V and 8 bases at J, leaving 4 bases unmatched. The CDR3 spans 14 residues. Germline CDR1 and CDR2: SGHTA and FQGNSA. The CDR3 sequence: CASSLLAGAGELFF. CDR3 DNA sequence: TGTGCCAGCAGCTTGTTAGCGGGGGCTGGGGAGCTGTTTTTT.

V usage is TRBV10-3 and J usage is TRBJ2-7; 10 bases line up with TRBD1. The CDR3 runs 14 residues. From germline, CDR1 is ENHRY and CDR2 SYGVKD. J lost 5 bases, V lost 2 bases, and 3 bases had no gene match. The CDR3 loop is CAISEDRGLNEQYF. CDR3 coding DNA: TGTGCCATCAGTGAGGACAGGGGGCTAAACGAGCAGTACTTC.

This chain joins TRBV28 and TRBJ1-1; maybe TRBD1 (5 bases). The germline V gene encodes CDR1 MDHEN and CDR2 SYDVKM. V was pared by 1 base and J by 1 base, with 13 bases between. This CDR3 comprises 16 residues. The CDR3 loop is CASSLYVGQGNTEAFF. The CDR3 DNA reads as TGTGCCAGCAGTTTATATGTTGGGCAGGGGAACACTGAAGCTTTCTTT.

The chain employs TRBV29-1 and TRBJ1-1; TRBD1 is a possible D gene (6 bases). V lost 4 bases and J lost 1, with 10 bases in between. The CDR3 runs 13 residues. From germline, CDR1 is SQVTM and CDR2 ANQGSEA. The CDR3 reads CSVVGHENTEAFF. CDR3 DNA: TGCAGCGTTGTGGGACACGAGAACACTGAAGCTTTCTTT.

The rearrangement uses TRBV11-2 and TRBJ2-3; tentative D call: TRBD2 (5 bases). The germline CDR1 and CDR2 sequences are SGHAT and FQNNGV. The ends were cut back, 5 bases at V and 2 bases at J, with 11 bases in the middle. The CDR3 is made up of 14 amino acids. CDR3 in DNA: TGTGCCAGCAGCCCCCGGGATACCACAGATACGCAGTATTTT. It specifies CASSPRDTTDTQYF.

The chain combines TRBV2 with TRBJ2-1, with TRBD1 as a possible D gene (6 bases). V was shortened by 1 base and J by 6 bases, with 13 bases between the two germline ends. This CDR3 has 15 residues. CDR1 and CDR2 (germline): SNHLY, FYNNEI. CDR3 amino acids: CASSEGRGRLNEQFF. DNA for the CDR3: TGTGCCAGCAGTGAAGGCAGGGGCAGGCTCAATGAGCAGTTCTTC.

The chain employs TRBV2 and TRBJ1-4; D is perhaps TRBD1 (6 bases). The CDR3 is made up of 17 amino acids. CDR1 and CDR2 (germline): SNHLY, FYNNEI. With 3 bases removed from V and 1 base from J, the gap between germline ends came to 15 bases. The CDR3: CASSDVSGAVTNEKLFF. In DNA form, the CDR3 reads TGTGCCAGCAGTGACGTGTCAGGGGCGGTAACTAATGAAAAACTGTTTTTT. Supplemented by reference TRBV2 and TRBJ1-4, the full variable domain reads EPEVTQTPSHQVTQMGQEVILRCVPISNHLYFYWYRQILGQKVEFLVSFYNNEISEKSEIFDDQFSVERPDGSNFTLKIRSTKLEDSAMYFCASSDVSGAVTNEKLFFGSGTQLSVL.

The CDR3 region is CASSPGTSGIKNIQYF. CDR3 DNA: TGTGCCAGCAGCCCCGGGACTAGCGGGATCAAAAACATTCAGTACTTC. This rearrangement joins TRBV5-4 to TRBJ2-4; 13 bases match TRBD2. Losses at the gene ends were 4 bases for V and 3 bases for J; bases not matched to a gene: 4. The CDR3 is 16 residues long. Germline V gene lookup returns CDR1 SGHNT and CDR2 YYREEE (reference sequence).

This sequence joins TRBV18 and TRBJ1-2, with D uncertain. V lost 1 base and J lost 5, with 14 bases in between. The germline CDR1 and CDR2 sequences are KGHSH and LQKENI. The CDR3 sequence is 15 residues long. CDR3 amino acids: CASSPLLEGMYGYTF. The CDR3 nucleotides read TGTGCCAGCTCACCACTATTAGAGGGAATGTATGGCTACACCTTC.

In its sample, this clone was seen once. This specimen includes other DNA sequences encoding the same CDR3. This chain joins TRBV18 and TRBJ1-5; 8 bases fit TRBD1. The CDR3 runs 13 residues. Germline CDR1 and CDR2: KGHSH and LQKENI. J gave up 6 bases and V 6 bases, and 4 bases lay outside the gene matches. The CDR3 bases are TGTGCCAGCTCGGACAGGGTGGCTCAGCCCCAGCATTTT. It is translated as CASSDRVAQPQHF.

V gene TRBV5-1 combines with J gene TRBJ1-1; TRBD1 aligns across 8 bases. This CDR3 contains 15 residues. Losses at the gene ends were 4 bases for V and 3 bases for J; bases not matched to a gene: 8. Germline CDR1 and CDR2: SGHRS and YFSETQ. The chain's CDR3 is CASSRETGVDTEAFF. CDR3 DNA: TGCGCCAGCAGCCGCGAGACAGGGGTTGACACTGAAGCTTTCTTT.

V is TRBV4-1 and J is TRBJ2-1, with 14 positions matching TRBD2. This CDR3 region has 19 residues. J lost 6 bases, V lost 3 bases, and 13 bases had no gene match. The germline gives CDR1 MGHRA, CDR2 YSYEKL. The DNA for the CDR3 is TGCGCCAGCAGCCACCGACTAGCGGGGGGGCGCATAAATCTCAATGAGCAGTTCTTC. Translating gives CASSHRLAGGRINLNEQFF.

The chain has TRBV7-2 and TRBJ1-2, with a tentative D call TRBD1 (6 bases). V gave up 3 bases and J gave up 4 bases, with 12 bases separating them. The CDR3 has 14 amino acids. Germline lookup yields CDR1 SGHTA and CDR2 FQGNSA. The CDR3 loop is CASSFGQLVYGYTF. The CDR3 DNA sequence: TGTGCCAGCAGCTTTGGACAGCTCGTCTATGGCTACACCTTC.

The DNA for the CDR3 is TGTGCCAGCAGTTTACGACCGGAGGGGAACACTGAAGCTTTCTTT. This codes for CASSLRPEGNTEAFF. The chain is built from TRBV6-6 and TRBJ1-1; D gene unclear. Trimming left V 4 bases short and J 1 base short, with 13 bases between. Germline V CDR1 and CDR2: MNHNY, SVGAGI (reference sequence). The CDR3 runs to 15 residues.

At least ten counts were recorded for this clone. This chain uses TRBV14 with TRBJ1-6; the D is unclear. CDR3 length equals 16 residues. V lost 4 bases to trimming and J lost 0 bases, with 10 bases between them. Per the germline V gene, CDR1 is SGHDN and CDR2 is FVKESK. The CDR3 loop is CASSLYSVSYNSPLHF. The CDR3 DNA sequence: TGTGCCAGCAGCCTATACAGTGTCTCCTATAATTCACCCCTCCACTTT.

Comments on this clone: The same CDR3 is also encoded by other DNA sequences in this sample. The CDR3 bases are TGTGCCAGCAGACCTACAGGGACCTATGGCTACACCTTC. Translation gives CASRPTGTYGYTF. The gene calls are TRBV28 and TRBJ1-2; D is perhaps TRBD1 (6 bases). V was clipped by 6 bases and J by 4 bases, with 12 bases between them. The CDR3 contains 13 residues. Looked up from germline, CDR1 is MDHEN and CDR2 is SYDVKM.

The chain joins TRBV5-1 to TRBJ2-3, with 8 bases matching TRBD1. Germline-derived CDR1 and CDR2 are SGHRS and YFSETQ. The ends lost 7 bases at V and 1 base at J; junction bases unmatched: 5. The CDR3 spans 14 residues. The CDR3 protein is CASRQGQGTDTQYF. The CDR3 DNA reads TGCGCCAGCCGCCAGGGACAGGGCACAGATACGCAGTATTTT. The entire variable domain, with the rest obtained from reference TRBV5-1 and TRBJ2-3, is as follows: KAGVTQTPRYLIKTRGQQVTLSCSPISGHRSVSWYQQTPGQGLQFLFEYFSETQRNKGNFPGRFSGRQFSNSRSEMNVSTLELGDSALYLCASRQGQGTDTQYFGPGTRLTVL.